The 26 T cell receptor beta chains reported below all come from one sample, sequenced in a study of early T cells in non-severe SARS-CoV-2 infection. Via MiXCR, TCRdb re-called the 5' RACE reads, giving one row per CDR3 protein. Among more than 80,000 distinct CDR3 sequences listed, approximately 11% were seen once. The sample taken for sequencing was whole blood. The source is an adult who was a healthcare worker with PCR-confirmed SARS-CoV-2 infection or an uninfected control (not recorded which).

This clonotype was observed a handful of times. The chain combines TRBV25-1 with TRBJ1-1; D gene unclear. The CDR3 sequence is 12 residues long. Germline V CDR1 and CDR2: MGHDK, SYGVNS. V was shortened by 3 bases and J by 6 bases, with 8 bases between the two germline ends. The CDR3 DNA reads as TGTGCCAGCAGTGACGAACGGGCTGAAGCTTTCTTT. It encodes CASSDERAEAFF.

This chain connects TRBV3-1 to TRBJ2-5; the match to TRBD1 covers 7 bases. J gave up 0 bases and V 3 bases, and 4 bases lay outside the gene matches. The CDR3 loop spans 15 amino acids. Looked up from germline, CDR1 is LGHDT and CDR2 is YNNKEL (reference sequence). CDR3 sequence: CASSHSGQNQETQYF. CDR3 in DNA: TGTGCCAGCAGCCACTCGGGACAGAACCAAGAGACCCAGTACTTC.

This clonotype was recorded many times. The genes are TRBV3-1 and TRBJ2-3; D tentatively fits TRBD1 or TRBD2 (6 bases each). Germline values: CDR1 LGHDT, CDR2 YNNKEL (reference sequence). V lost 0 bases to trimming and J lost 8 bases, with 18 bases between them. The CDR3 loop spans 16 amino acids. CDR3 sequence: CASSQELFGGQGTQYF. In DNA form, the CDR3 reads TGTGCCAGCAGCCAAGAACTATTTGGGGGGCAGGGTACGCAGTATTTT.

This clonotype was observed at least ten times. This chain links TRBV7-2 with TRBJ1-1, with D perhaps matching TRBD1 (5 bases). Germline V gene lookup returns CDR1 SGHTA and CDR2 FQGNSA. The CDR3 sequence is 15 residues long. V was trimmed by 3 bases and J by 0 bases, leaving 11 bases between them. CDR3 sequence (DNA): TGTGCCAGCAGCTTCCGACAGACTATGAACACTGAAGCTTTCTTT. It is translated as CASSFRQTMNTEAFF. Based on the CDR3 plus reference TRBV7-2 and TRBJ1-1, the full variable domain is GAGVSQSPSNKVTEKGKDVELRCDPISGHTALYWYRQSLGQGLEFLIYFQGNSAPDKSGLPSDRFSAERTGGSVSTLTIQRTQQEDSAVYLCASSFRQTMNTEAFFGQGTRLTVV.

This clonotype was observed many times. CDR3 nucleotides: TGTGCCAGCAGTTTTTTAGCGGGATCCTTCCAAGAGACCCAGTACTTC. Amino acid sequence: CASSFLAGSFQETQYF. J is TRBJ2-5 and V is TRBV28; 8 bases agree with TRBD2. The CDR3 totals 16 residues. From germline, CDR1 is MDHEN and CDR2 SYDVKM. Germline trimming cut 3 bases from V and 1 base from J; bases unmatched to any gene: 7.

The chain uses TRBV4-1 and TRBJ1-2; TRBD1 matches 7 bases. Trimming at V came to 3 bases and at J to 2 bases, leaving 0 bases not matched to a gene. The CDR3 runs to 13 residues. CDR1 and CDR2 from the germline V gene are MGHRA and YSYEKL. The CDR3 loop reads CASSQDRNYGYTF. DNA of the CDR3: TGCGCCAGCAGCCAGGACAGGAACTATGGCTACACCTTC.

The rearrangement joins TRBV28 to TRBJ1-2; D is perhaps TRBD1 (6 bases). Trimming stripped 4 bases from V and 4 bases from J, with 13 bases between. This CDR3 has 14 amino acids. CDR1 and CDR2 (germline): MDHEN, SYDVKM. The CDR3 coding sequence is TGTGCCAGCAGTTCAGGGGACCCCCTCTATGGCTACACCTTC. Residues: CASSSGDPLYGYTF.

This clonotype was counted between two and nine times. The J gene is TRBJ1-5, the V gene TRBV20-1, with D perhaps TRBD1 (6 bases). In germline, CDR1 is DFQATT, CDR2 SNEGSKA (reference sequence). The V end lost 4 bases, the J end lost 0 bases, and 7 bases lay between the germline ends. The length of the CDR3 is 13 residues. CDR3 coding DNA: TGCAGTGCTACAGGGGCTAGCAATCAGCCCCAGCATTTT. This sequence encodes CSATGASNQPQHF.

Only a few counts were recorded for this clonotype. This chain links TRBV7-9 with TRBJ2-1; 10 bases fit TRBD2. V shed 5 bases and J 4 bases; nucleotides not matched to a gene: 5. The germline gives CDR1 SEHNR, CDR2 FQNEAQ (reference sequence). CDR3 length: 15 amino acids. CDR3 protein: CASSLSGGRYNEQFF. CDR3 nucleotide sequence: TGTGCCAGCAGCCTTAGCGGGGGGAGATACAATGAGCAGTTCTTC. Looking up the rest from reference TRBV7-9 and TRBJ2-1 gives the full variable domain: DTGVSQNPRHKITKRGQNVTFRCDPISEHNRLYWYRQTLGQGPEFLTYFQNEAQLEKSRLLSDRFSAERPKGSFSTLEIQRTEQGDSAMYLCASSLSGGRYNEQFFGPGTRLTVL.

The CDR3 sequence is CASSPYAGDGYEQYF. The CDR3 DNA follows: TGTGCCAGCAGCCCCTATGCCGGGGATGGGTACGAGCAGTACTTC. The chain combines TRBV7-2 with TRBJ2-7, with a possible D match to TRBD2 (5 bases). Germline CDR1 SGHTA, CDR2 FQGNSA. Trimming shortened V by 5 bases and J by 4 bases, and 18 bases separated the two germline ends. This CDR3 is built from 15 residues.

This clonotype showed up many times. The genes are TRBV29-1 and TRBJ2-7, with 11 nucleotides matching TRBD1. This CDR3 has 12 amino acids. V was pared by 8 bases and J by 5 bases, with 5 bases of the junction left unmatched. The germline gives CDR1 SQVTM, CDR2 ANQGSEA. The CDR3 nucleotides are TGCAGCTCCAGGACAGGGGGCAACGAGCAGTACTTC. This translates into CSSRTGGNEQYF.

The sample holds a few counts of this clonotype. The V call is TRBV30, the J call TRBJ1-4; D ambiguous. The CDR3 runs to 15 residues. Germline loops: CDR1 GTSNPN, CDR2 SVGIG (reference sequence). With 2 bases removed from V and 0 bases from J, the gap between germline ends came to 10 bases. CDR3 loop: CAWSPTSATNEKLFF. The CDR3, as DNA: TGTGCCTGGAGTCCCACAAGCGCAACTAATGAAAAACTGTTTTTT.

This clonotype was observed at least ten times. V usage is TRBV3-1 and J usage is TRBJ2-5; unclear D gene. The germline V gene has CDR1 LGHDT and CDR2 YNNKEL (reference sequence). Trimming took 1 base from V and 6 from J, leaving 9 bases between them. The CDR3 runs to 13 residues. This CDR3 is CASSQGGRQTQYF. CDR3 DNA sequence: TGTGCCAGCAGCCAAGGGGGAAGACAGACCCAGTACTTC.

This clonotype has only a few counts. The genes are TRBV7-6 and TRBJ1-2; tentative D call: TRBD1 (5 bases). The CDR3 has 16 residues. The ends were cut back, 5 bases at V and 0 bases at J, with 16 bases in the middle. Germline-derived CDR1 and CDR2 are SGHVS and FNYEAQ. CDR3 nucleotide sequence: TGTGCCAGCAGCCTCGGGACGGCCTCCACTAACTATGGCTACACCTTC. Protein sequence: CASSLGTASTNYGYTF.

This clonotype came up a few times. This sequence joins TRBV7-9 and TRBJ2-3; D tentatively fits TRBD1 or TRBD2 (6 bases each). The CDR3 runs to 14 residues. Germline CDR1 SEHNR, CDR2 FQNEAQ (reference sequence). The germline V and J ends were trimmed by 2 bases and 6 bases, with 12 bases remaining between them. CDR3 bases: TGTGCCAGCAGCTTACCGGGGGCCGGGGATACGCAGTATTTT. This codes for CASSLPGAGDTQYF.

This chain connects TRBV18 to TRBJ2-2, with 10 positions matching TRBD2. CDR3 length equals 16 residues. The germline V gene has CDR1 KGHSH and CDR2 LQKENI. V dropped 2 bases and J dropped 4; count of bases not matched to a gene: 4. In DNA form, the CDR3 reads TGTGCCAGCTCACCATACCGGACTAGCGGCACCGGGGAGCTGTTTTTT. This translates into CASSPYRTSGTGELFF.

This clonotype was recorded at least ten times. V usage is TRBV9 and J usage is TRBJ1-2, with D uncertain. Germline V gene data show CDR1 as SGDLS and CDR2 as YYNGEE. Trimming shortened V by 0 bases and J by 9 bases, and 12 bases separated the two germline ends. The CDR3 spans 13 residues. In DNA form, the CDR3 reads TGTGCCAGCAGCGTAGCCGGGGTACTACGCTACACCTTC. Residues: CASSVAGVLRYTF.

This clonotype was observed a few times. The chain joins TRBV5-1 to TRBJ2-4; TRBD2 might be the D (6 bases). The CDR3 consists of 13 residues. The germline V and J ends were trimmed by 7 bases and 1 base, with 9 bases remaining between them. Germline assignment: CDR1 SGHRS and CDR2 YFSETQ. This CDR3 is CASRSGAKNIQYF. Written as DNA, the CDR3 is TGCGCCAGCCGTAGCGGTGCCAAAAACATTCAGTACTTC. Using reference TRBV5-1 and TRBJ2-4 for the parts outside the CDR3, the full variable domain is KAGVTQTPRYLIKTRGQQVTLSCSPISGHRSVSWYQQTPGQGLQFLFEYFSETQRNKGNFPGRFSGRQFSNSRSEMNVSTLELGDSALYLCASRSGAKNIQYFGAGTRLSVL.

V usage is TRBV3-1 and J usage is TRBJ2-2; D is perhaps TRBD1 or TRBD2 (5 bases each). The CDR3 is made up of 16 amino acids. The germline V and J ends were trimmed by 6 bases and 2 bases, with 16 bases remaining between them. Germline-derived CDR1 and CDR2 are LGHDT and YNNKEL (reference sequence). CDR3 loop: CASRGVGSRNTGELFF. The CDR3 DNA follows: TGTGCCAGCAGGGGGGTCGGATCCAGAAACACCGGGGAGCTGTTTTTT.

The V call is TRBV18, the J call TRBJ1-2, with no clear D. Trimming removed 3 bases at V and 0 bases at J, with 11 bases between. CDR1 and CDR2 (germline): KGHSH, LQKENI. The CDR3 contains 15 residues. In nucleotides, the CDR3 is TGTGCCAGCTCACCGGGGAGGGAAACTAACTATGGCTACACCTTC. Translated: CASSPGRETNYGYTF.

This clonotype was picked up a small number of times. The chain combines TRBV10-2 with TRBJ1-5, with unresolved D. The germline V and J ends were trimmed by 4 bases and 4 bases, with 8 bases remaining between them. CDR3 length equals 13 residues. Germline assignment: CDR1 WSHSY and CDR2 SAAADI. CDR3 bases: TGCGCCAGCAGTGGGCTGCCAAATCAGCCCCAGCATTTT. Amino acid sequence: CASSGLPNQPQHF.

V gene TRBV9 combines with J gene TRBJ2-3; the D is unclear. Trimming shortened V by 0 bases and J by 6 bases, and 5 bases separated the two germline ends. Germline values: CDR1 SGDLS, CDR2 YYNGEE. The CDR3 has 12 residues. The CDR3 DNA follows: TGTGCCAGCAGCGTAGAGTTGGATACGCAGTATTTT. Translated: CASSVELDTQYF.

This clonotype showed up many times. V gene TRBV6-5 combines with J gene TRBJ1-1; D gene uncertain. Trimming removed 8 bases at V and 6 bases at J, with 13 bases between. The CDR3 has 12 residues. The germline CDR1 and CDR2 sequences are MNHEY and SVGAGI. CDR3 in amino acids: CASGGTYAEAFF. CDR3 sequence (DNA): TGTGCCAGCGGTGGCACGTATGCTGAAGCTTTCTTT.

The J gene is TRBJ2-6, the V gene TRBV6-5; maybe TRBD1 (6 bases). CDR1 and CDR2 from the germline V gene are MNHEY and SVGAGI. V gave up 5 bases and J gave up 0 bases, with 17 bases separating them. The CDR3 spans 18 residues. The CDR3 coding sequence is TGTGCCAGCAGTACTCGGACAGTACTAAGCTCTGGGGCCAACGTCCTGACTTTC. Protein: CASSTRTVLSSGANVLTF.

This clonotype turned up a few times. The chain combines TRBV3-1 with TRBJ2-7; no reliable D call. CDR3 length equals 11 residues. Germline lookup yields CDR1 LGHDT and CDR2 YNNKEL (reference sequence). V was cut by 1 base and J by 5 bases, with 3 bases left in between. CDR3 sequence (DNA): TGTGCCAGCAGCCAAGTTAACGAGCAGTACTTC. It is translated as CASSQVNEQYF.

The J gene is TRBJ2-3, the V gene TRBV28; tentative D call: TRBD2 (6 bases). The CDR3 is 14 amino acids. V was pared by 8 bases and J by 5 bases, with 17 bases between. Germline-derived CDR1 and CDR2 are MDHEN and SYDVKM. The CDR3 sequence: CASSLRAGIDTQYF. CDR3 coding DNA: TGTGCCAGCTCGTTAAGGGCGGGGATAGATACGCAGTATTTT.